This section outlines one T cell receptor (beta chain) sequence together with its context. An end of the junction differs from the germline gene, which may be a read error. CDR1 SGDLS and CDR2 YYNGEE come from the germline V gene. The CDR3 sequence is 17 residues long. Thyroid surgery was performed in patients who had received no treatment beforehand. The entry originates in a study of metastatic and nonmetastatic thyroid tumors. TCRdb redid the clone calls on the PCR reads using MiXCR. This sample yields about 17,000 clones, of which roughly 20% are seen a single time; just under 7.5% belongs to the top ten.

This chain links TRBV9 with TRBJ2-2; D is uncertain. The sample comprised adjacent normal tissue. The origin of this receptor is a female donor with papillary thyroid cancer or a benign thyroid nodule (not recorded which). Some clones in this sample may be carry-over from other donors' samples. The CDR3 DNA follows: TGCGCCAGCAGAGAAACATGGGCGCCGGGGAACACCGGGGAGCTGTTTTTT. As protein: CASRETWAPGNTGELFF.